This TCR beta chain was sequenced in a study of technical replicates of blood from a handful of donors. This CDR3 region has 19 residues. The J segment lost 2 bases and the V segment lost 8 bases, leaving 14 bases of the junction unmatched. Looked up from germline, CDR1 is SGHVS and CDR2 is FQNEAQ. Only in-frame clones appear in the TCRdb table, and some are missing; sequencing was by immunoSEQ multiplex PCR. The sample has about 100,000 clones, 90% to 96% seen once. Source material: T cells isolated from PBMCs. This receptor was obtained from a human donor in good health. This chain uses TRBV7-8 with TRBJ2-3, with TRBD2 matching over 15 bases. The CDR3 DNA is TGTGCCAGCCGCCCGGGACTAGCGGGAGGATGGAGCCCCACAGATACGCAGTATTTT. Amino acid sequence: CASRPGLAGGWSPTDTQYF.